This TCR beta chain is from a study of OX40 agonist ivuxolimab in advanced cancers. General study points: Some patients without response likewise showed low normalized clonal expansion. By week 6 at 0.1 to 3.0 mg/kg, blood CD4+ and CD8+ T cells had expanded clonally. Relative to CD4+ cells, CD8+ T cells on average had more expanded clones.

Comment on this clone: Its antigen is currently unknown.

Only in-frame clones appear in the TCRdb table, and some are missing; sequencing was by immunoSEQ multiplex PCR. The repertoire holds under 80,000 clones, approximately 85% seen once, with approximately 2% in the top ten. With 8 bases removed from V and 11 bases from J, the gap between germline ends came to 23 bases. The germline CDR1 and CDR2 sequences are MNHNS and SASEGT. The CDR3 has 14 amino acids. Sequences were derived from CD4+ or CD8+ T cells sorted from blood, sampled in a trial of the OX40 agonist ivuxolimab. The receptor was isolated from an adult with an advanced solid tumor such as melanoma, head and neck, liver or kidney cancer. V is TRBV6-1 and J is TRBJ2-3; D tentatively fits TRBD1 or TRBD2 (7 bases each). CDR3 in DNA: TGTGCCAGCCAGCAGGGGGGGAACTCAAATCAGCAGTATTTT. As protein: CASQQGGNSNQQYF.